These 20 T cell receptor beta chains were all obtained from the same sample, sequenced in a study of shared clonotypes between healthy human individuals. Profiled with immunoSEQ multiplex PCR; TCRdb holds only in-frame clones, not every one. This sample has about 1.1 million clones, with approximately 75% found just once. Source material: memory CD4+ T cells from PBMCs. The subset is: CD45RA-negative fraction. These receptors all stem from a man aged 18 to 35 in good health. Some clones in this sample may be carry-over from other donors' samples.

CDR3 protein: CSVAMGGYEQYF. CDR3 coding DNA: TGCAGCGTTGCTATGGGCGGATACGAGCAGTACTTC. The chain joins TRBV29-1 to TRBJ2-7; D remains unclear. CDR3 length equals 12 residues. Germline CDR1 and CDR2: SQVTM and ANQGSEA. V lost 4 bases, J lost 4 bases, and 11 bases lay in between.

V is TRBV6-5 and J is TRBJ2-6; D gene uncertain. Germline-derived CDR1 and CDR2 are MNHEY and SVGAGI. This CDR3 region has 15 residues. Trimming took off 6 bases at V and 5 bases at J, with 14 bases between the two ends. The CDR3 is CASRPWSQRANVLTF. CDR3 coding DNA: TGTGCCAGCAGACCTTGGTCCCAAAGGGCCAACGTCCTGACTTTC.

V and J are TRBV28 and TRBJ1-4; D uncertain. The CDR3 loop spans 13 amino acids. Trimming stripped 6 bases from V and 0 bases from J, with 5 bases between. Germline V CDR1 and CDR2: MDHEN, SYDVKM. CDR3 protein: CASSRATNEKLFF. The CDR3 bases are TGTGCCAGCAGCCGTGCAACTAATGAAAAACTGTTTTTT.

The table lists this clone with a few counts. The rearrangement uses TRBV7-8 and TRBJ1-3, with 8 bases matching TRBD1. The CDR3 loop spans 17 amino acids. Germline trimming cut 1 base from V and 0 bases from J; bases unmatched to any gene: 5. Germline V gene sequence: CDR1 SGHVS, CDR2 FQNEAQ. CDR3 coding DNA: TGTGCCAGCAGCTTAGTAAGCAGGGGGCACTCTGGAAACACCATATATTTT. Its translation: CASSLVSRGHSGNTIYF.

The chain employs TRBV5-4 and TRBJ2-1; D may be TRBD1 (5 bases). From germline, CDR1 is SGHNT and CDR2 YYREEE (reference sequence). V lost 0 bases and J lost 3, with 10 bases in between. The CDR3 is 15 amino acids. The CDR3, as DNA: TGTGCCAGCAGCTTGGCAGGGTCTAACTACAATGAGCAGTTCTTC. Amino acid sequence: CASSLAGSNYNEQFF.

The CDR3 DNA sequence: TGTGCCTGGAGTGTAGCAGCGGGAGGTGGGGATGAGCAGTTCTTC. Its protein product is CAWSVAAGGGDEQFF. This chain links TRBV30 with TRBJ2-1, with 9 bases identical to TRBD2. Trimming took 0 bases from V and 8 from J; bases not matched to a gene: 8. Germline loops: CDR1 GTSNPN, CDR2 SVGIG (reference sequence). The CDR3 runs 15 residues.

This chain connects TRBV5-4 to TRBJ2-5; TRBD1 or TRBD2 may be the D gene (6 bases each). V lost 4 bases, J lost 2 bases, and 12 bases lay in between. CDR1 is SGHNT and CDR2 is YYREEE in the germline V gene (reference sequence). The CDR3 loop spans 14 amino acids. The DNA for the CDR3 is TGTGCCAGCAGCCTGGGGGGCCTTCAAGAGACCCAGTACTTC. Encoded protein: CASSLGGLQETQYF.

Concerning this clone: Other DNA sequences of this sample code for an identical CDR3. The genes are TRBV27 and TRBJ2-3, with D possibly being TRBD2 (6 bases). The CDR3 is 12 residues long. V was trimmed by 3 bases and J by 5 bases, leaving 6 bases between them. The V gene's germline CDR1 is MNHEY and CDR2 SMNVEV (reference sequence). The CDR3 region is CASSLGGDTQYF. Written as DNA, the CDR3 is TGTGCCAGCAGTTTGGGGGGAGATACGCAGTATTTT.

The V and J genes are TRBV5-5 and TRBJ2-5, with no clear D. CDR3 size: 13 residues. Trimming shortened V by 4 bases and J by 1 base, and 8 bases separated the two germline ends. The V gene's germline CDR1 is SGHKS and CDR2 YYEKEE (reference sequence). The CDR3 DNA follows: TGTGCCAGCAGCCTCGGAATCCAAGAGACCCAGTACTTC. Residues: CASSLGIQETQYF.

J is TRBJ2-1 and V is TRBV29-1, with D possibly being TRBD2 (5 bases). The CDR3 consists of 13 residues. Germline V CDR1 and CDR2: SQVTM, ANQGSEA. V dropped 3 bases and J dropped 10 bases, with 16 bases sitting between them. This chain's CDR3 is CSVDPSSEGEQFF. DNA for the CDR3: TGCAGCGTTGACCCCAGCAGTGAGGGAGAGCAGTTCTTC.

V is TRBV27 and J is TRBJ2-2; the match to TRBD2 covers 11 bases. V shed 7 bases and J 5 bases; nucleotides not matched to a gene: 3. Germline V CDR1 and CDR2: MNHEY, SMNVEV (reference sequence). The CDR3 runs to 14 residues. The CDR3 DNA is TGTGCCAGCACCTGGACTAGCGGGACCGGGGAGCTGTTTTTT. This sequence encodes CASTWTSGTGELFF.

Details on this clone: A much larger clone differs from this one at a single base, so this may be a read error. V usage is TRBV13 and J usage is TRBJ1-2, with a tentative D call TRBD1 (6 bases). CDR1 PRHDT and CDR2 FYEKMQ come from the germline V gene (reference sequence). V lost 2 bases to trimming and J lost 8 bases, with 6 bases between them. This CDR3 has 11 amino acids. The CDR3, as DNA: TGTGCCAGCAGCTTACAGGGGGGCTACACCTTC. It specifies CASSLQGGYTF.

The rearrangement links TRBV7-2 to TRBJ2-7; TRBD2 matches 14 bases. The CDR3 contains 15 residues. CDR1 SGHTA and CDR2 FQGNSA come from the germline V gene. With V trimmed by 5 bases and J by 3 bases, 3 bases remained unmatched. CDR3 amino acids: CASSTGTSGSYEQYF. The CDR3 DNA follows: TGTGCCAGCAGCACTGGGACTAGCGGGAGCTACGAGCAGTACTTC.

V gene TRBV10-3 combines with J gene TRBJ2-3, with 7 bases aligning to TRBD2. Trimming cost V 6 bases and J 1 base; bases outside gene matches: 13. Germline V lookup: CDR1 ENHRY, CDR2 SYGVKD. CDR3 length: 17 amino acids. CDR3 sequence reads: CAISAHAGAGGTDTQYF. In nucleotides, the CDR3 is TGTGCCATCAGCGCCCACGCGGGAGCGGGTGGCACAGATACGCAGTATTTT.

This chain links TRBV10-3 with TRBJ1-4; possibly TRBD1 for D (6 bases). Germline V gene sequence: CDR1 ENHRY, CDR2 SYGVKD. This CDR3 comprises 15 residues. Trimming pared 0 bases from V and 7 bases from J, leaving 12 bases between. CDR3 protein: CAISESGALGEKLFF. The CDR3 DNA sequence: TGTGCCATCAGTGAGTCGGGGGCCCTTGGTGAAAAACTGTTTTTT.

Worth noting for this clone: The same CDR3 arises from other DNA sequences in this sample as well. Here the CDR3 reads CASSFLGRGGETQYF. CDR3 in DNA: TGTGCCAGCAGCTTTCTTGGACGAGGGGGGGAGACCCAGTACTTC. The chain employs TRBV7-2 and TRBJ2-5; the D call may be TRBD1 or TRBD2 (6 bases each). The V and J ends lost 3 bases and 5 bases respectively, with 16 bases between them. The CDR3 spans 15 residues. The germline V gene encodes CDR1 SGHTA and CDR2 FQGNSA.

This clone was observed a handful of times. The rearrangement uses TRBV7-9 and TRBJ1-1, with a possible D match to TRBD1 (5 bases). Trimming pared 0 bases from V and 1 base from J, leaving 15 bases between. The CDR3 totals 17 residues. Germline values: CDR1 SEHNR, CDR2 FQNEAQ (reference sequence). In DNA form, the CDR3 reads TGTGCCAGCAGCTTAGCTCCCGGGACGGGCGGGAACACTGAAGCTTTCTTT. Translating gives CASSLAPGTGGNTEAFF.

The chain carries TRBV7-9 and TRBJ2-2; 7 bases match TRBD2. Per germline, CDR1 SEHNR and CDR2 FQNEAQ (reference sequence). The J segment lost 0 bases and the V segment lost 11 bases, leaving 6 bases of the junction unmatched. The CDR3 sequence is 14 residues long. CDR3 coding DNA: TGTGCCTGCGGGCTAGCGGCGAACACCGGGGAGCTGTTTTTT. Encoded protein: CACGLAANTGELFF. Drawing the rest from reference TRBV7-9 and TRBJ2-2, the complete variable domain is DTGVSQNPRHKITKRGQNVTFRCDPISEHNRLYWYRQTLGQGPEFLTYFQNEAQLEKSRLLSDRFSAERPKGSFSTLEIQRTEQGDSAMYLCACGLAANTGELFFGEGSRLTVL.

This chain uses TRBV7-2 with TRBJ2-2; TRBD2 might be the D (5 bases). With 2 bases removed from V and 6 bases from J, the gap between germline ends came to 16 bases. The germline V gene encodes CDR1 SGHTA and CDR2 FQGNSA. The CDR3 has 16 amino acids. CDR3: CASSLFRDPRAGELFF. The CDR3 region has the DNA TGTGCCAGCAGCTTATTCCGGGATCCCCGCGCCGGGGAGCTGTTTTTT.

V gene TRBV9 combines with J gene TRBJ2-3; perhaps TRBD2 as D (5 bases). V was cut by 1 base and J by 3 bases, with 6 bases left in between. This CDR3 is built from 13 residues. Looked up from germline, CDR1 is SGDLS and CDR2 is YYNGEE. The CDR3 DNA is TGTGCCAGCAGCGTACTAGCAACAGATACGCAGTATTTT. Its protein product is CASSVLATDTQYF. The full variable domain, its missing parts supplied by reference TRBV9 and TRBJ2-3, is DSGVTQTPKHLITATGQRVTLRCSPRSGDLSVYWYQQSLDQGLQFLIQYYNGEERAKGNILERFSAQQFPDLHSELNLSSLELGDSALYFCASSVLATDTQYFGPGTRLTVL.